Included here is one TCR beta chain sequence, with context. Other DNA sequences in the sample encode the same CDR3. This sample was taken from a study of blood T cell repertoires in COVID-19. Study-level background: Samples of COVID-19 (acute and convalescent) were obtained from the United States, Italy and Spain.

Sequencing used immunoSEQ multiplex PCR; TCRdb keeps in-frame clones, though not all of them. Of 300,000 to 450,000 clones in the sample, 75% to 90% are singletons; the top ten hold around 3.4%. V was clipped by 2 bases and J by 0 bases, with 8 bases between them. The CDR3 spans 15 residues. Germline CDR1 is MDHEN and CDR2 is SYDVKM. V is TRBV28 and J is TRBJ1-3; unclear D gene. The sample taken for sequencing was peripheral blood. The sequence came from a woman aged 18-29 years with acute or convalescent COVID-19. CDR3 DNA: TGTGCCAGCAGTTTACGCCAGTTCTCTGGAAACACCATATATTTT. Translated: CASSLRQFSGNTIYF.